The 21 T cell receptor beta chains reported below all come from one sample, sequenced in a study of blood T cells in healthy people across ages. Alongside a J-beta primer mix, a sample-barcoded 5' primer served in a second PCR lasting roughly 6 to 12 cycles. A single record per CDR3 protein comes from TCRdb applying MiXCR to the 5' RACE reads. The top ten clones hold 5% to 7% of a sample with about 1.4 million distinct CDR3 sequences, roughly 64% of them seen once. The sample taken for sequencing was blood. These receptors all stem from a young man in good health.

Points on this clonotype: With a much larger clone just one base away, this may be a read error. The CDR3 bases are TGCGCCAGCAAGGGCCCCTTGAGTGGCACTGAAGCTTTCTTT. It is translated as CASKGPLSGTEAFF. This chain uses TRBV4-1 with TRBJ1-1; D not certain. The V gene's germline CDR1 is MGHRA and CDR2 YSYEKL. Trimming pared 7 bases from V and 4 bases from J, leaving 16 bases between. The CDR3 has 14 amino acids.

The J gene is TRBJ2-7, the V gene TRBV20-1, with TRBD1 identical over 7 bases. J lost 0 bases, V lost 1 base, and 6 bases had no gene match. The CDR3 totals 15 residues. From germline, CDR1 is DFQATT and CDR2 SNEGSKA (reference sequence). CDR3: CSARVLGTASYEQYF. CDR3 sequence (DNA): TGCAGTGCTAGAGTCCTCGGGACAGCCTCCTACGAGCAGTACTTC.

The chain links TRBV12-3 or TRBV12-4 to TRBJ1-2; 7 bases are a match to TRBD1. J was trimmed by 7 bases and V by 6 bases; bases with no gene match: 23. The CDR3 loop spans 18 amino acids. Written as DNA, the CDR3 is TGTGCCAGCAGAAGTACGGGCCCAGACAGGGAAAATATGGGTGGCTACACCTTC. This gives the protein CASRSTGPDRENMGGYTF.

V usage is TRBV20-1 and J usage is TRBJ2-2; D remains unclear. V dropped 3 bases and J dropped 5 bases, with 7 bases sitting between them. The CDR3 consists of 12 residues. Germline V gene data show CDR1 as DFQATT and CDR2 as SNEGSKA (reference sequence). CDR3 coding DNA: TGCAGTGCTAGTCACTGGACCGGGGAGCTGTTTTTT. It specifies CSASHWTGELFF.

A few counts support this clonotype. The chain carries TRBV12-3 or TRBV12-4 and TRBJ1-2; possible D gene TRBD1, 5 bases. The CDR3 totals 13 residues. The germline V and J ends were trimmed by 6 bases and 8 bases, with 16 bases remaining between them. The CDR3 loop is CASSRGPMGGYTF. The CDR3 DNA reads TGTGCCAGCAGCCGGGGACCTATGGGCGGCTACACCTTC.

This clonotype was observed once. The chain recombines TRBV14 with TRBJ1-1; D remains unclear. The CDR3 extends over 15 amino acids. CDR1 and CDR2 from the germline V gene are SGHDN and FVKESK. The V end lost 2 bases, the J end lost 1 base, and 11 bases lay between the germline ends. Here the CDR3 reads CASSQLIHQNTEAFF. CDR3 DNA sequence: TGTGCCAGCAGCCAATTGATACATCAGAACACTGAAGCTTTCTTT. Using reference TRBV14 and TRBJ1-1 for the parts outside the CDR3, the full variable domain is EAGVTQFPSHSVIEKGQTVTLRCDPISGHDNLYWYRRVMGKEIKFLLHFVKESKQDESGMPNNRFLAERTGGTYSTLKVQPAELEDSGVYFCASSQLIHQNTEAFFGQGTRLTVV.

About this clonotype: Given a much more abundant clone one base away, this may be a read error. The gene calls are TRBV6-1 and TRBJ2-3; TRBD2 aligns across 8 bases. The CDR3 spans 14 residues. V lost 9 bases and J lost 10; bases outside the gene matches: 15. Per germline, CDR1 MNHNS and CDR2 SASEGT. This CDR3 is CASTRGGRQDAQYF. CDR3 coding DNA: TGTGCCAGTACACGGGGGGGACGACAGGATGCGCAGTATTTT.

This chain links TRBV5-5 with TRBJ1-2; the match to TRBD1 covers 8 bases. V shed 4 bases, J shed 0 bases, and the junction held 20 bases outside the gene matches. The germline CDR1 and CDR2 sequences are SGHKS and YYEKEE (reference sequence). The CDR3 consists of 20 residues. CDR3 sequence (DNA): TGTGCCAGCAGCCGGGACAGGCCTTTTCGACCATACTTAGCTAACTATGGCTACACCTTC. Its translation is CASSRDRPFRPYLANYGYTF. Full variable domain (remainder filled in from reference TRBV5-5 and TRBJ1-2): DAGVTQSPTHLIKTRGQQVTLRCSPISGHKSVSWYQQVLGQGPQFIFQYYEKEERGRGNFPDRFSARQFPNYSSELNVNALLLGDSALYLCASSRDRPFRPYLANYGYTFGSGTRLTVV.

The rearrangement links TRBV12-3 or TRBV12-4 to TRBJ1-2; D is unresolved. V was cut by 5 bases and J by 8 bases, with 18 bases left in between. This CDR3 contains 14 residues. The CDR3 DNA is TGTGCCAGCAGTCTACATGGCAGTTCGGCGGGCTACACCTTC. It codes for CASSLHGSSAGYTF.

V is TRBV9 and J is TRBJ2-1, with D possibly being TRBD1 (5 bases). V was trimmed by 2 bases and J by 6 bases, leaving 18 bases between them. CDR1 is SGDLS, CDR2 YYNGEE, per germline. The CDR3 sequence is 16 residues long. The CDR3 region has the DNA TGTGCCAGCAGCGTGGAGACAGTTAAGGGTTCCAATGAGCAGTTCTTC. Translating it yields CASSVETVKGSNEQFF.

This chain links TRBV6-2 or TRBV6-3 with TRBJ2-7; possible D gene TRBD1, 6 bases. The length of the CDR3 is 17 residues. Germline CDR1 and CDR2: MNHEY and SVGEGT. The V end was cut by 0 bases, the J end by 3 bases, with 18 bases between. CDR3 coding DNA: TGTGCCAGCAGTTACTCCTGGCAGGGGTCGGCTTTCTACGAGCAGTACTTC. Its translation is CASSYSWQGSAFYEQYF.

The J gene is TRBJ2-3, the V gene TRBV12-3 or TRBV12-4; TRBD2 matches at 7 bases. The CDR3 runs to 15 residues. The J segment lost 4 bases and the V segment lost 1 base, leaving 5 bases of the junction unmatched. The CDR3 nucleotides are TGTGCCAGCAGTTTAGGGCGGGAGAACTCAGATACGCAGTATTTT. This translates into CASSLGRENSDTQYF.

The chain has TRBV20-1 and TRBJ2-7, with D tentatively TRBD2 (5 bases). CDR3 size: 14 residues. V was shortened by 1 base and J by 6 bases, with 16 bases between the two germline ends. CDR1 and CDR2 from the germline V gene are DFQATT and SNEGSKA (reference sequence). The CDR3 protein is CSARVGLAPGEQYF. The DNA for the CDR3 is TGCAGTGCTAGAGTAGGCTTAGCGCCGGGCGAGCAGTACTTC.

This clonotype showed up just a few times. The gene calls are TRBV29-1 and TRBJ1-4; D is uncertain. V was pared by 4 bases and J by 3 bases, with 9 bases between. This CDR3 region has 13 residues. Germline-derived CDR1 and CDR2 are SQVTM and ANQGSEA. The CDR3: CSVGGHPNEKLFF. Here the CDR3 DNA reads TGCAGCGTTGGGGGTCATCCTAATGAAAAACTGTTTTTT.

There are a few counts of this clonotype. This rearrangement joins TRBV9 to TRBJ1-1, with a tentative D call TRBD1 (5 bases). The CDR3 is 13 residues long. Germline lookup yields CDR1 SGDLS and CDR2 YYNGEE. The ends were cut back, 4 bases at V and 12 bases at J, with 19 bases in the middle. CDR3 sequence (DNA): TGTGCCAGCAGCCCCCAGGGTAGGGGTTCGCCTTTCTTT. It encodes CASSPQGRGSPFF.

This clonotype was detected only a few times. The chain carries TRBV6-5 and TRBJ2-5; TRBD1 might be the D (6 bases). The CDR3 extends over 15 amino acids. Deletions cut 1 base from V and 6 bases from J, with 15 bases between. CDR1 MNHEY and CDR2 SVGAGI come from the germline V gene. The CDR3 sequence: CASSYLRLDRQTQYF. In nucleotides, the CDR3 is TGTGCCAGCAGTTACTTACGACTCGACAGGCAGACCCAGTACTTC.

The rearrangement links TRBV2 to TRBJ2-5; D is uncertain. The CDR3 totals 15 residues. V lost 7 bases and J lost 4, with 19 bases in between. Germline values: CDR1 SNHLY, CDR2 FYNNEI. CDR3 amino acids: CASTPPKGDRETQYF. The CDR3 DNA reads TGTGCCAGCACACCCCCCAAAGGCGATCGAGAGACCCAGTACTTC.

This rearrangement joins TRBV20-1 to TRBJ2-7; TRBD2 matches at 11 bases. The CDR3 consists of 15 residues. J lost 8 bases, V lost 5 bases, and 14 bases had no gene match. Germline assignment: CDR1 DFQATT and CDR2 SNEGSKA (reference sequence). CDR3 in DNA: TGCAGTGCTTCCTCCGGGACTAGCGGAACTACGCAGCAGTACTTC. It codes for CSASSGTSGTTQQYF.

The rearrangement uses TRBV4-2 and TRBJ1-6, with a possible D match to TRBD1 (6 bases). Trimming shortened V by 0 bases and J by 8 bases, and 14 bases separated the two germline ends. The CDR3 is made up of 16 amino acids. Germline values: CDR1 LGHNA, CDR2 YNFKEQ. Written as DNA, the CDR3 is TGTGCCAGCAGCCAAGACTGGCGACAGGAGGATTCACCCCTCCACTTT. It specifies CASSQDWRQEDSPLHF.

The rearrangement uses TRBV7-9 and TRBJ1-2; perhaps TRBD1 as D (5 bases). V was cut by 3 bases and J by 5 bases, with 22 bases left in between. CDR1 and CDR2 (germline): SEHNR, FQNEAQ (reference sequence). CDR3 size: 17 residues. This CDR3 reads CASSLEATARYRYGYTF. CDR3 DNA sequence: TGTGCCAGCAGCTTGGAGGCGACAGCTCGGTATAGGTATGGCTACACCTTC.

The rearrangement joins TRBV7-2 to TRBJ2-4; perhaps TRBD2 as D (6 bases). The ends were cut back, 2 bases at V and 13 bases at J, with 12 bases in the middle. The germline CDR1 and CDR2 sequences are SGHTA and FQGNSA. The CDR3 has 12 residues. The CDR3 region is CASSLSGGVQYF. The CDR3 nucleotides are TGTGCCAGCAGCTTATCCGGCGGGGTACAGTACTTC.